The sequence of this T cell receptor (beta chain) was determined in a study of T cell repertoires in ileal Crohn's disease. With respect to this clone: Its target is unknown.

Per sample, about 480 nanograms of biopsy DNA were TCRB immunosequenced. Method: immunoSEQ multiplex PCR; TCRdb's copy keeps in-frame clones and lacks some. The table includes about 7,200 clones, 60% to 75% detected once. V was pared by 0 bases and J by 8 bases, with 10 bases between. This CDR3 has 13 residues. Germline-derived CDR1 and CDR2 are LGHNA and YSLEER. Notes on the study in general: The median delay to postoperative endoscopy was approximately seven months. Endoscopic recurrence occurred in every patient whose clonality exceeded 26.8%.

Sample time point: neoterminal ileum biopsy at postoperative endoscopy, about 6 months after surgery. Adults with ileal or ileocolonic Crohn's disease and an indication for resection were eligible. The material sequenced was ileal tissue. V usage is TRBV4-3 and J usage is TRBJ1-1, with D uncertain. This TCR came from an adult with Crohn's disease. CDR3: CASSQEAEAEAFF. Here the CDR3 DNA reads TGCGCCAGCAGCCAAGAGGCGGAGGCGGAAGCTTTCTTT.